The source of this TCR beta chain is a study of shared clonotypes between healthy human individuals. At the level of the study: The study enrolled a couple of women and three men aged 18 to 49. Study-level findings and limits: The study found lower generation probabilities in non-shared clonotypes than in those shared by all four donors.

It was across several immunoSEQ plates that each subset's genomic DNA was evenly split. The data were produced by immunoSEQ multiplex PCR, yet TCRdb's version contains in-frame clones alone and is incomplete. The repertoire consists of about 660,000 clones, with roughly 70% occurring once and the leading ten covering 1.5% to 2%. There are a few counts of this clone. Its target is unknown. J was trimmed by 0 bases and V by 10 bases; bases with no gene match: 18. The CDR3 sequence is 19 residues long. Germline loops: CDR1 LNHDA, CDR2 SQIVND (reference sequence). Specimen: memory CD4+ T cells sorted from blood. As to subset: CD45RA-negative fraction. The V call is TRBV19, the J call TRBJ2-1; 10 bases match TRBD2. This TCR was recovered from a woman aged 30 to 39 in good health. As DNA, the CDR3 is TGTGCCAATAGACTCAATCTAGCGGGAGAAAGGAGCTCCTACAATGAGCAGTTCTTC. Encoded protein: CANRLNLAGERSSYNEQFF.